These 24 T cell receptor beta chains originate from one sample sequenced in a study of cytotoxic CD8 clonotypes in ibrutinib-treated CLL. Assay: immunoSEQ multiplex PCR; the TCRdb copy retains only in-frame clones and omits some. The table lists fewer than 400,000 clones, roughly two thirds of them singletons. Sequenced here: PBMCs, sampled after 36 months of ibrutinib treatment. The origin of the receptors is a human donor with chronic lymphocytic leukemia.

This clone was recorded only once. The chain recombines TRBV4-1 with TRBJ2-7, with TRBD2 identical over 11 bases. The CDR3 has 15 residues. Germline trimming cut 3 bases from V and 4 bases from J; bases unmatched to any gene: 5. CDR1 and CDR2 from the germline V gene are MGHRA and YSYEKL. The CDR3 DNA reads TGCGCCAGCAGCCATCCAACTAGCGGGAGTTACGAGCAGTACTTC. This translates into CASSHPTSGSYEQYF.

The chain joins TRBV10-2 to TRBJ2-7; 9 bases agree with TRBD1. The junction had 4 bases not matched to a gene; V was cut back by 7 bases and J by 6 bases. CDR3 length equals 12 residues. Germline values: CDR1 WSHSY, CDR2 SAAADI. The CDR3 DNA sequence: TGCGCCAGCACCACGACAGGGGGCGAGCAGTACTTC. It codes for CASTTTGGEQYF.

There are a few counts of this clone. CDR3 sequence reads: CASSSTNGSPLHF. The CDR3 DNA reads as TGTGCCAGCAGTTCGACAAATGGTTCACCCCTCCACTTT. The chain employs TRBV27 and TRBJ1-6; D gene unclear. The CDR3 contains 13 residues. Trimming removed 4 bases at V and 9 bases at J, with 10 bases between. The germline CDR1 and CDR2 sequences are MNHEY and SMNVEV (reference sequence).

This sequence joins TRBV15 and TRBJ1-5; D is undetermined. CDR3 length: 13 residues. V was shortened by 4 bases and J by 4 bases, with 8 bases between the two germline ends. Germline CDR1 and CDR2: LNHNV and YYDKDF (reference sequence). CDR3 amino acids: CATSKQGNQPQHF. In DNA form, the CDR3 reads TGTGCCACCAGCAAACAAGGGAATCAGCCCCAGCATTTT. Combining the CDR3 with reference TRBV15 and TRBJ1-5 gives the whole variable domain DAMVIQNPRYQVTQFGKPVTLSCSQTLNHNVMYWYQQKSSQAPKLLFHYYDKDFNNEADTPDNFQSRRPNTSFCFLDIRSPGLGDTAMYLCATSKQGNQPQHFGDGTRLSIL.

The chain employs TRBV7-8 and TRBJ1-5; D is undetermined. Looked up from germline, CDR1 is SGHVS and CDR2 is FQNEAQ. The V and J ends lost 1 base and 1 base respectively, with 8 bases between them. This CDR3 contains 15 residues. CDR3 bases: TGTGCCAGCAGCTTAGGGGTATCGAGCAATCAGCCCCAGCATTTT. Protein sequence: CASSLGVSSNQPQHF.

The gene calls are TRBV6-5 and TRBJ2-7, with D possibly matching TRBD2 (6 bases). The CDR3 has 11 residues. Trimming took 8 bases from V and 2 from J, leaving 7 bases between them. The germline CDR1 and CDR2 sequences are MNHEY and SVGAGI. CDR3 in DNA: TGTGCCAGCCGGGGGACCTACGAGCAGTACTTC. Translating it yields CASRGTYEQYF.

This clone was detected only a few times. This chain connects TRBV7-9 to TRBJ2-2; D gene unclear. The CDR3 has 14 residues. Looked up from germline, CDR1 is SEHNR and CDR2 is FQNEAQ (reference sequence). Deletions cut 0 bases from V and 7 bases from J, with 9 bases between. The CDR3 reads CASSLAIILGELFF. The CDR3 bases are TGTGCCAGCAGCTTAGCGATAATCCTCGGGGAGCTGTTTTTT.

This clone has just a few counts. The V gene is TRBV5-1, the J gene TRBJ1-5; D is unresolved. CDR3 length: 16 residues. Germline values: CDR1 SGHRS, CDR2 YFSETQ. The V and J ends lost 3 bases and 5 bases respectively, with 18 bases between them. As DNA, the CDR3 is TGCGCCAGCAGCTCTTGGCCCCCGGAAGTCCATCAGCCCCAGCATTTT. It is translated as CASSSWPPEVHQPQHF.

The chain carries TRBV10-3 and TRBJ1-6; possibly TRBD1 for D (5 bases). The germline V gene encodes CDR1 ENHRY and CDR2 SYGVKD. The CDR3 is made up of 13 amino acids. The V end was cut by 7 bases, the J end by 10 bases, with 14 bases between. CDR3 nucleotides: TGTGCCATCAAAACAGGAGGTGGATCACCCCTCCACTTT. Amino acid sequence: CAIKTGGGSPLHF.

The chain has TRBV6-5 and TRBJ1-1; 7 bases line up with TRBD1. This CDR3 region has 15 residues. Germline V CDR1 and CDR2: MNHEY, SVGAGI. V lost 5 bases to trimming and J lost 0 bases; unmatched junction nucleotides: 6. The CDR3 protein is CASSNPDRLNTEAFF. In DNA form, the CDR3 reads TGTGCCAGCAGTAACCCGGACAGGTTGAACACTGAAGCTTTCTTT.

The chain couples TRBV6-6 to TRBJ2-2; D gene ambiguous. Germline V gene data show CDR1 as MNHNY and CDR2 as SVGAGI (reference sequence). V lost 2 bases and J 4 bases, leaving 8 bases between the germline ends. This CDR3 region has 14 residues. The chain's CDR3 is CASSYLAVTGELFF. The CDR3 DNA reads TGTGCCAGCAGTTACCTGGCCGTCACCGGGGAGCTGTTTTTT.

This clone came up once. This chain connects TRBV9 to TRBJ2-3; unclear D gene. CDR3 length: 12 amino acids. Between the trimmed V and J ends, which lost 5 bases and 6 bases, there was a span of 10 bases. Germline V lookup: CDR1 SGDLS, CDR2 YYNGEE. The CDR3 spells CASSLTKDTQYF. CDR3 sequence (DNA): TGTGCCAGCAGTCTTACTAAGGATACGCAGTATTTT.

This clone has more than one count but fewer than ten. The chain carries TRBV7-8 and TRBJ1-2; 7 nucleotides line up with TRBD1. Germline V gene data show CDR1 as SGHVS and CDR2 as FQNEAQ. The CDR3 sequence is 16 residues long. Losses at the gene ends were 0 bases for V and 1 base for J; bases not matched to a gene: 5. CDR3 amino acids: CASSLAFPGGNYGYTF. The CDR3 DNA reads TGTGCCAGCAGCTTAGCGTTCCCAGGGGGTAACTATGGCTACACCTTC.

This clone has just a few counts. CDR3 loop: CASRGTGAETQYF. CDR3 bases: TGTGCCAGCAGGGGGACGGGGGCAGAGACCCAGTACTTC. The chain is built from TRBV6-5 and TRBJ2-5; D assignment may be TRBD1 or TRBD2 (6 bases each). The CDR3 is made up of 13 amino acids. V lost 6 bases to trimming and J lost 4 bases, with 12 bases between them. Germline V gene lookup returns CDR1 MNHEY and CDR2 SVGAGI.

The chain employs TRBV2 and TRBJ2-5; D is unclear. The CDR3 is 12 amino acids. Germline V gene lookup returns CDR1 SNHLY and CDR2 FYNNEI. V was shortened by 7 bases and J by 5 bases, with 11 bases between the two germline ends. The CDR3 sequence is CASTAFRETQYF. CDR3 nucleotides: TGTGCCAGCACGGCCTTTCGGGAGACCCAGTACTTC.

The CDR3 is CATSWRFGANVLTF. For the CDR3, the DNA is TGTGCCACCAGCTGGAGGTTTGGGGCCAACGTCCTGACTTTC. This chain joins TRBV15 and TRBJ2-6; tentatively, D is TRBD2 (5 bases). Deletions cut 5 bases from V and 3 bases from J, with 8 bases between. CDR3 size: 14 residues. Germline lookup yields CDR1 LNHNV and CDR2 YYDKDF (reference sequence).

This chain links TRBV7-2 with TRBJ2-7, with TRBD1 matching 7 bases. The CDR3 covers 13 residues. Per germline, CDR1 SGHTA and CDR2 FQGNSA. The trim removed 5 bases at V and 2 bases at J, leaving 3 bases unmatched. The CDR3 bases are TGTGCCAGCAGCCGACAGGGTCCCTACGAGCAGTACTTC. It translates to CASSRQGPYEQYF.

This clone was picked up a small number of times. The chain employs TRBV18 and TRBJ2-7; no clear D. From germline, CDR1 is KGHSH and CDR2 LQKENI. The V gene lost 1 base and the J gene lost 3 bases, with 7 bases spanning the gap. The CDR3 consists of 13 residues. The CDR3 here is CASSPLARYEQYF. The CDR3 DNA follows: TGTGCCAGCTCACCACTTGCCCGCTACGAGCAGTACTTC.

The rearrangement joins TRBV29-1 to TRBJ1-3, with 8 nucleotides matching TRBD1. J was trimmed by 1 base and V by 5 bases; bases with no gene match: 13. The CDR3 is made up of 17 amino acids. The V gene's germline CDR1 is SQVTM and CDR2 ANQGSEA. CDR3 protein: CSVREGRGPESGNTIYF. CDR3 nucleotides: TGCAGCGTTCGGGAAGGCAGGGGGCCCGAATCTGGAAACACCATATATTTT. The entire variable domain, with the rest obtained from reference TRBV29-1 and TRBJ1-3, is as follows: SAVISQKPSRDICQRGTSLTIQCQVDSQVTMMFWYRQQPGQSLTLIATANQGSEATYESGFVIDKFPISRPNLTFSTLTVSNMSPEDSSIYLCSVREGRGPESGNTIYFGEGSWLTVV.

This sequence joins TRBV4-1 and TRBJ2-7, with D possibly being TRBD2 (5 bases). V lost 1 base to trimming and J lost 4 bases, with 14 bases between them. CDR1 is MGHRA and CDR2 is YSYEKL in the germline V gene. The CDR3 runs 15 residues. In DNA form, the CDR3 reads TGCGCCAGCAGCCAAGGAGGGAGTGAGTGGTACGAGCAGTACTTC. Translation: CASSQGGSEWYEQYF.

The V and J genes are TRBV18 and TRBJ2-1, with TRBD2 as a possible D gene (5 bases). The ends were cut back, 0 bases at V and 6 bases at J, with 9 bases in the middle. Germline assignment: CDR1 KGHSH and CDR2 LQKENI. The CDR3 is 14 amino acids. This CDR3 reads CASSPPARVNEQFF. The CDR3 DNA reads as TGTGCCAGCTCACCACCAGCGCGGGTCAATGAGCAGTTCTTC.

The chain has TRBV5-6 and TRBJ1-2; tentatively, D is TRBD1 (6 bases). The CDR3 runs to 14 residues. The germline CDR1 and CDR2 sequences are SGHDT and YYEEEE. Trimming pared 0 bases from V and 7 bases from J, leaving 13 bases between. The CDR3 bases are TGTGCCAGCAGCTTGGGTCTGACAGGCTTTGGCTACACCTTC. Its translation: CASSLGLTGFGYTF.

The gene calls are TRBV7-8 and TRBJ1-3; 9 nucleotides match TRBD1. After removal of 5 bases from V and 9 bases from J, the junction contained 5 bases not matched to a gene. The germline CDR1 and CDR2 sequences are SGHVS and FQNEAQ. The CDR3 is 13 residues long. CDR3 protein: CASSHRGRSTIYF. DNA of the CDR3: TGTGCCAGCAGCCACAGGGGGCGAAGCACCATATATTTT. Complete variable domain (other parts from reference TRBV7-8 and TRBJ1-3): GAGVSQSPRYKVAKRGQDVALRCDPISGHVSLFWYQQALGQGPEFLTYFQNEAQLDKSGLPSDRFFAERPEGSVSTLKIQRTQQEDSAVYLCASSHRGRSTIYFGEGSWLTVV.

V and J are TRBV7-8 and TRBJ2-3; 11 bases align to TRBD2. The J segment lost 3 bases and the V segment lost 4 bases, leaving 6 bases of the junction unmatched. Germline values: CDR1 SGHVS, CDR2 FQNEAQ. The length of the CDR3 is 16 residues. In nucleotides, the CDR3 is TGTGCCAGCAGCTCTCCGACTAGCGGGGCAACAGATACGCAGTATTTT. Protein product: CASSSPTSGATDTQYF.